Below, one TCR beta chain is given with its context. Its antigen remains unidentified. No per-base quality is available; no much larger clone lies one base away. The source of the sample is a study of cytomegalovirus exposure and HLA in healthy donors (dated by TCRdb to 2016 to 2017). Some background on the complete study: According to a later analysis, the 120 or so validation repertoires were produced on the same platform as the approximately 690 repertoires of the first cohort. The aim of the study was to test whether cataloging public T cell receptors could identify signatures of past pathogen exposure. In addition to the first cohort of about 650 subjects, a separate validation cohort of some 120 different subjects was used. To predict cytomegalovirus infection status, the study brought together high-throughput TCR immunosequencing, statistical association of individual TCRs with disease status, and machine learning. Broad study findings and their caveats: Of the cluster scores, 85% to 95% were above 0 in a later analysis, which found that TCRs clustered in the first cohort also tended to co-occur in the roughly 130 validation repertoires. Most TCR sequences were observed very rarely across donors, whereas some public TCRs were present in many individuals. A few of the identified cytomegalovirus-associated TCR beta chains were confirmed in vitro to be specific for cytomegalovirus antigens. The authors suggested that the approach could potentially be generalized to other disease states and immunological phenotypes. In both the original and validation cohorts, the classifier was reported to diagnose cytomegalovirus status with high specificity and sensitivity. The study listed around 160 TCR beta chains as associated with cytomegalovirus. All 120 or so repertoires were used to score co-occurrence in the validation cohort in a later analysis, because that analysis had no HLA typing for the cohort.

Separate from the approximately 700-subject first cohort, the validation cohort of about 110 subjects was the group to which the donors belonged. CDR1 and CDR2 were assigned from the germline V gene as SGHVS and FNYEAQ. CDR3 length: 14 amino acids, cysteine to phenylalanine. Only the CDR3 DNA stays, 42 bases, in frame from base 1. V sheds 1 base and J sheds 8 bases, leaving 13 bases between their ends. Library method: the immunoSEQ multiplex PCR assay. From the authors' description of their analysis: A statistical classification framework was built to diagnose cytomegalovirus status from the catalog of TCR beta chain sequences. Entries here come from immuneACCESS through TCRdb and include only in-frame sequences with V and J called. Some clones fail to appear in such tables; in the studies checked, an unresolved V gene covers under half of the shortfall, and the cause of the remainder is unknown. Clonal size and the V and J genes are those of that table, whereas D and trimming came from the DNA. The sample table lists under 200,000 clones, just under 90% of them with a count of one. The ten largest make up 10% of the sample.

The TCR sequence derives from a woman aged 18-30 years in good health and CMV-seropositive. Sequencing used PBMCs. The sequence links TRBV7-6 to TRBJ2-3; the D gene assignment is ambiguous. The encoded CDR3 is CASSLGWATLTQYF. The nucleotide sequence reads TGTGCCAGCAGCTTAGGGTGGGCCACCCTTACGCAGTATTTT.